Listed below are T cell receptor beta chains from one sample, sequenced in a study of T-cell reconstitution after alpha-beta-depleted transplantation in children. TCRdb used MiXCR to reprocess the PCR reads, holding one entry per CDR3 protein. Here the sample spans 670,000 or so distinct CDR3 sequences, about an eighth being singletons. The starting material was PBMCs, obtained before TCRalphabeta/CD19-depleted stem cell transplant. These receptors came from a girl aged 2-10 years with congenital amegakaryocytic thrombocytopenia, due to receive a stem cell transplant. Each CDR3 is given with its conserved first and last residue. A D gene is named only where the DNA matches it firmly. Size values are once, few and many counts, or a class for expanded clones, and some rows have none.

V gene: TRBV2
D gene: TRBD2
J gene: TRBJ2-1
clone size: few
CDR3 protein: CAGTSGRAGNEQFF
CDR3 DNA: TGTGCCGGGACTAGCGGGAGAGCTGGAAATGAGCAGTTCTTC

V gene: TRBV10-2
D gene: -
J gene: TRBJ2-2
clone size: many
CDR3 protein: CASNKGYDLRGELFF
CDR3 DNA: TGCGCCAGCAATAAGGGATATGATTTACGAGGGGAGCTGTTTTTT

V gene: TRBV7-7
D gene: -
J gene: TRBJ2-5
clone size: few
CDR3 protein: CASSLSPFQETQYF
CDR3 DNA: TGTGCCAGCAGCTTATCCCCATTCCAAGAGACCCAGTACTTC

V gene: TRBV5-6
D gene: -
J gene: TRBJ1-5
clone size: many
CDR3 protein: CASSLGTVSQPQHF
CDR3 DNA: TGTGCCAGCAGCTTGGGGACGGTAAGTCAGCCCCAGCATTTT

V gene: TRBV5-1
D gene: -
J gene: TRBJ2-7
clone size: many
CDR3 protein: CASSKSAPGAVSYEQYF
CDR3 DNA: TGCGCCAGCAGCAAATCTGCCCCGGGGGCGGTTTCGTACGAGCAGTACTTC

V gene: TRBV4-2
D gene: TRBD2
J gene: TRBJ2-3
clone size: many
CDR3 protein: CASSQDGLAGVEDTQYF
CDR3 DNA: TGTGCCAGCAGCCAAGATGGGCTAGCGGGAGTAGAGGATACGCAGTATTTT

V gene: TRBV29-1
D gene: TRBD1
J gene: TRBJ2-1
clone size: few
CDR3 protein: CSVGATGGNEQFF
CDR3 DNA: TGCAGCGTTGGGGCGACAGGGGGCAATGAGCAGTTCTTC

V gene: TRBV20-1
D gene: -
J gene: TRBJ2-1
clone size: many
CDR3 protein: CSATPRNSYNEQFF
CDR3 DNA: TGCAGTGCTACCCCTCGTAACTCCTACAATGAGCAGTTCTTC

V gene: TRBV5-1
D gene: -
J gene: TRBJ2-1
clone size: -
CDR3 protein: CASSLTQGESRSYGEQFF
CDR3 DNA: TGCGCCAGCAGCTTGACCCAAGGAGAGAGCCGGTCTTACGGTGAGCAGTTCTTC

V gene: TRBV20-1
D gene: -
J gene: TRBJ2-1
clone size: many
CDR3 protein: CSAVLVPEQFF
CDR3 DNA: TGCAGTGCTGTACTAGTACCTGAGCAGTTCTTC

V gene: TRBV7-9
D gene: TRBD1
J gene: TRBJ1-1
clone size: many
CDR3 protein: CASSPPGTGVNTEAFF
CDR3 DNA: TGTGCCAGCAGCCCCCCTGGGACAGGGGTGAACACTGAAGCTTTCTTT

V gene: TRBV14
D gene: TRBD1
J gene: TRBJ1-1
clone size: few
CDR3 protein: CASSRRPTGAGTEAFF
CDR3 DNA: TGTGCCAGCAGCCGCCGCCCGACAGGGGCTGGCACTGAAGCTTTCTTT

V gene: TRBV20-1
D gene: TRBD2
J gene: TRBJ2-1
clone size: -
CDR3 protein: CSAIAGGPLDEQFF
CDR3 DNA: TGCAGTGCAATAGCGGGAGGGCCCTTGGATGAGCAGTTCTTC

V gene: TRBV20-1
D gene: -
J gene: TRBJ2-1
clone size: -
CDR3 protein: CSVKFQNEQFF
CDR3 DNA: TGCAGTGTGAAGTTTCAGAATGAGCAGTTCTTC

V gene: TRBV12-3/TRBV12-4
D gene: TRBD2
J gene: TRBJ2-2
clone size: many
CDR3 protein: CASSLSSGRTGELFF
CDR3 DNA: TGTGCCAGCAGTTTGTCGAGCGGGAGGACCGGGGAGCTGTTTTTT

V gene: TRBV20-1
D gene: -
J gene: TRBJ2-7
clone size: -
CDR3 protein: CSAMISVLGEQYF
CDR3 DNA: TGCAGTGCTATGATCAGTGTCCTCGGCGAGCAGTACTTC

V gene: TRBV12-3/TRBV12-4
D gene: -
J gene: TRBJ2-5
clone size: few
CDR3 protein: CASSLPLSGALGETQYF
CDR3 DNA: TGTGCCAGCAGTTTACCACTATCTGGAGCCCTGGGGGAGACCCAGTACTTC

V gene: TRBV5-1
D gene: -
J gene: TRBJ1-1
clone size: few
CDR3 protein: CASSPGFSTEAFF
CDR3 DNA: TGCGCCAGCTCACCGGGGTTTAGCACTGAAGCTTTCTTT

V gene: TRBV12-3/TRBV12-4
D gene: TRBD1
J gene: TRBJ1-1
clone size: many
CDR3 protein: CASSFGLLRTGWVGAEAFF
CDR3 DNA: TGTGCCAGCAGTTTTGGTTTGCTTCGGACAGGTTGGGTTGGGGCTGAAGCTTTCTTT

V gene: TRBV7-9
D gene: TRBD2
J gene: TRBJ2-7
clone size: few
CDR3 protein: CASSLSGKGYEQYF
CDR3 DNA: TGTGCCAGCAGCTTAAGCGGGAAGGGGTACGAGCAGTACTTC

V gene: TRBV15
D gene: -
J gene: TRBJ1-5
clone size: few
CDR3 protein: CATSRDPKRPQHF
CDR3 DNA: TGTGCCACCAGCAGAGATCCGAAACGGCCCCAGCATTTT

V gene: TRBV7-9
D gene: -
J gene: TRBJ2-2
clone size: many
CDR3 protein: CASAYAGELFF
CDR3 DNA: TGTGCCAGCGCCTACGCCGGGGAGCTGTTTTTT

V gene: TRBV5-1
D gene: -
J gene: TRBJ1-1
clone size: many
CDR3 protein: CASSQGGGFTEAFF
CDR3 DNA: TGCGCCAGCAGCCAAGGTGGCGGCTTCACTGAAGCTTTCTTT

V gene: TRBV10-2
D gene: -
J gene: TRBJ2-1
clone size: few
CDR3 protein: CASIPRGDKTYNEQFF
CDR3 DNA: TGCGCCAGCATCCCTAGGGGCGATAAAACCTACAATGAGCAGTTCTTC

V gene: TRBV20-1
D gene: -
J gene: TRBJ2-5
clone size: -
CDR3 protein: CSARDGIRGTGETQYF
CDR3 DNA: TGCAGTGCTAGAGATGGGATCCGGGGAACGGGAGAGACCCAGTACTTC

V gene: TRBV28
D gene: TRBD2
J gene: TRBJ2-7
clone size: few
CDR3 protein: CASSLGTSGRRYEQYF
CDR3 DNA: TGTGCCAGCAGCCTCGGGACTAGCGGGAGGCGGTACGAGCAGTACTTC